This T cell receptor beta chain was sequenced in a study of T-cell reconstitution after alpha-beta-depleted transplantation in children. Study results and limitations: Several hundred expanded graft clones reportedly were the source of alpha-beta T cells about two months after transplant.

This clonotype was counted only a few times. As yet, its antigen is unknown. V lost 4 bases, J lost 1 base, and 7 bases stayed unmatched. The germline V gene encodes CDR1 LGHDT and CDR2 YNNKEL (reference sequence). This CDR3 is built from 17 residues. Preparation of the TCRbeta library involved a method that used unique molecular identifiers. MiXCR was run by TCRdb on the PCR reads, yielding one entry per CDR3 protein. The table has some 120,000 distinct CDR3 sequences, over 9% seen once. This TCR was recovered from a boy aged 2 to 9 with acute lymphoblastic leukemia, due to receive a stem cell transplant. This specimen was PBMCs, taken before TCRalphabeta/CD19-depleted stem cell transplant. This chain links TRBV3-1 with TRBJ1-5; 10 bases fit TRBD1. CDR3 amino acids: CASSPGTGASSNQPQHF. The CDR3 DNA reads as TGTGCCAGCAGCCCCGGGACAGGGGCAAGCAGCAATCAGCCCCAGCATTTT.